Each of the 9 T cell receptor beta chains below was sequenced from the same sample in a study of identifying expanded T cells in peripheral blood. Generated by immunoSEQ multiplex PCR, the TCRdb table keeps only in-frame clones and is missing some. Found here are under 150,000 clones, 86% of them singletons; the top ten hold approximately 8.9%. The sequenced sample was blood. Receptor source: a person between 18 and 75 years old in good health.

The chain has TRBV4-2 and TRBJ1-3, with a possible D match to TRBD1 (5 bases). V lost 0 bases and J 0 bases, leaving 12 bases between the germline ends. Germline-derived CDR1 and CDR2 are LGHNA and YNFKEQ. This CDR3 has 17 amino acids. In DNA, the CDR3 is TGTGCCAGCAGCCAAGATTGGGGGGGGAACTCTGGAAACACCATATATTTT. It yields the protein CASSQDWGGNSGNTIYF.

The V and J genes are TRBV29-1 and TRBJ2-7, with no clear D. Germline values: CDR1 SQVTM, CDR2 ANQGSEA. Trimming cost V 7 bases and J 5 bases, with 9 bases left between them. The CDR3 spans 10 residues. For the CDR3, the DNA is TGCAGCGCCCTACAGAACGAGCAGTACTTC. Amino acids: CSALQNEQYF.

The chain has TRBV28 and TRBJ2-5; the match to TRBD1 covers 8 bases. Trimming at V came to 6 bases and at J to 1 base, leaving 1 base not matched to a gene. CDR1 is MDHEN and CDR2 is SYDVKM in the germline V gene. The CDR3 runs 13 residues. DNA of the CDR3: TGTGCCAGCAGACAGGGGGGCCAAGAGACCCAGTACTTC. It specifies CASRQGGQETQYF.

This clone was found a few times. The chain is built from TRBV4-2 and TRBJ2-1; 9 bases agree with TRBD1. Losses at the gene ends were 3 bases for V and 4 bases for J; bases not matched to a gene: 4. The CDR3 is 15 amino acids. Germline V gene lookup returns CDR1 LGHNA and CDR2 YNFKEQ. The CDR3 DNA follows: TGTGCCAGCAGCCACGGGACAGGGCCTTACAATGAGCAGTTCTTC. This translates into CASSHGTGPYNEQFF.

The chain combines TRBV7-9 with TRBJ2-1; the match to TRBD2 covers 9 bases. This CDR3 has 15 residues. The V segment lost 3 bases and the J segment 10 bases; nucleotides outside the gene matches: 10. The germline V gene encodes CDR1 SEHNR and CDR2 FQNEAQ (reference sequence). Written as DNA, the CDR3 is TGTGCCAGCAGCTTTGCTAGCGGGACCCCGGGGGAGCAGTTCTTC. Its translation: CASSFASGTPGEQFF.

This chain uses TRBV5-1 with TRBJ1-1, with D tentatively TRBD1 (6 bases). Germline CDR1 SGHRS, CDR2 YFSETQ. This CDR3 contains 13 residues. The V and J ends lost 4 bases and 10 bases respectively, with 17 bases between them. The CDR3 reads CASSLEVGGRAFF. The CDR3, as DNA: TGCGCCAGCAGCCTGGAGGTTGGGGGGCGAGCTTTCTTT.

Concerning this clone itself: Distinct nucleotide sequences in the sample also encode this CDR3. For the CDR3, the DNA is TGCGCCAGCAGCTTGGTATCGTCCCAAGAGACCCAGTACTTC. This encodes CASSLVSSQETQYF. The gene calls are TRBV5-1 and TRBJ2-5, with D unresolved. CDR3 length equals 14 residues. Trimming shortened V by 0 bases and J by 1 base, and 7 bases separated the two germline ends. CDR1 is SGHRS, CDR2 YFSETQ, per germline.

The CDR3 DNA sequence: TGTGCCAGCAGTGAATCTCGATACGAGCAGTACTTC. Translation gives CASSESRYEQYF. This sequence joins TRBV2 and TRBJ2-7; no clear D gene. V was trimmed by 2 bases and J by 4 bases, leaving 6 bases between them. This CDR3 has 12 residues. CDR1 is SNHLY, CDR2 FYNNEI, per germline.

The chain combines TRBV2 with TRBJ1-6; perhaps TRBD1 as D (5 bases). Per germline, CDR1 SNHLY and CDR2 FYNNEI. CDR3 length equals 13 residues. V lost 7 bases and J 7 bases, leaving 11 bases between the germline ends. CDR3 region: CASKGPLNSPLHF. For the CDR3, the DNA is TGTGCCAGCAAGGGACCGCTCAATTCACCCCTCCACTTT.